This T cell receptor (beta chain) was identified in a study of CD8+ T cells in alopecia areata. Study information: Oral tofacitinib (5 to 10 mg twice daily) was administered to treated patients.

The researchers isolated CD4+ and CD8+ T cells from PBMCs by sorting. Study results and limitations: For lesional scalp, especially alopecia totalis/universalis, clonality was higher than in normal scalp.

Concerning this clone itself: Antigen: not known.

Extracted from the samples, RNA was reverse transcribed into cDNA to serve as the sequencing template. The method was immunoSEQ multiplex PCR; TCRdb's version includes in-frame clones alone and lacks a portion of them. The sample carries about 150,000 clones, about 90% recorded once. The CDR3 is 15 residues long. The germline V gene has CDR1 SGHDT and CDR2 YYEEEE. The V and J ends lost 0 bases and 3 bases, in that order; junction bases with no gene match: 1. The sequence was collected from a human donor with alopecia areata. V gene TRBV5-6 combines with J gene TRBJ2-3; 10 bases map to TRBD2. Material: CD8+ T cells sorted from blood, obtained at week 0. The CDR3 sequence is CASSLVSGRTDTQYF. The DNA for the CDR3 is TGTGCCAGCAGCTTGGTTAGCGGGAGGACAGATACGCAGTATTTT.